This T cell receptor (beta chain) is drawn from a study of T cells in tumors after PD-1 blockade (dated by TCRdb to about 2019). Describing the broader study: Patients with prior checkpoint blockade, systemic immunosuppressant use, or recent radiotherapy or other anti-cancer therapy within 4 weeks were excluded. Some patients also continued taking vismodegib 150 mg daily during anti-PD-1 treatment. An average of approximately 27,000 TCR templates (range about 500-99,264) and roughly 6,000 unique clonotypes was obtained for tumor samples, about 22-fold deeper than single-cell TCR sequencing. RECIST version 1.1 was used to evaluate clinical response. Pembrolizumab 200 mg every 3 weeks or cemiplimab 350 mg every 2 weeks was administered to patients. Using site-matched tumors from BCC or SCC patients sampled before and after anti-PD-1 therapy, the study carried out paired single-cell RNA and TCR sequencing. What the research found in general, with its limitations: Where the novel T cell clones came from was not identified, and possible sources could include lymphoid organs or rare unexpanded clones inside the tumor or in the tumor periphery. Around two fifths of tumor TCR clonotypes were detected in blood, and some novel exhausted tumor clones were observed in pre-treatment blood, which was taken as suggesting peripheral recruitment. Exhausted CD8+ clones expanded after therapy were found to be mostly novel clonotypes undetected pre-treatment, suggesting clonal replacement rather than reinvigoration of pre-existing clones. Clonal replacement was seen only when comparing pre- and post-treatment samples and not when comparing two pre-treatment samples, which argues against artifacts from biopsy timing or location.

Sample time point, as interpreted from the label and publication: after anti-PD-1 therapy. The tumor biopsies were site-matched, meaning the biopsies were taken from the same primary tumor before and after PD-1 blockade. Genomic DNA extracted from tumor biopsies or peripheral blood was used for bulk TCRbeta sequencing, with input ranging from roughly 600 ng to 6,004 ng. To detect rare clonotypes with greater sensitivity than single-cell TCR sequencing, bulk TCRbeta sequencing was done on the leftover biopsy material. Every patient was a poor candidate for surgical resection and had histologically proven advanced or metastatic basal or squamous cell carcinoma. Of the ten or so patients in the basal cell carcinoma cohort, several underwent bulk tumor TCR sequencing. Fresh biopsies were taken from the primary tumor site, and part of the biopsy material was kept in RNAlater for exome and bulk TCR sequencing.

Compared with germline, V lacks 4 bases and J lacks 5 bases; bases without a gene match: 5. The germline V gene yields SGHTA for CDR1 and FQGNSA for CDR2. From the cysteine up to the phenylalanine, the CDR3 has a length of 15 residues. Just CDR3 DNA is preserved here, 45 bases in frame from base 1. The immunoSEQ platform was used for deep TCRbeta sequencing. On the study's bioinformatics: Only productive rearrangements were exported from the immunoSEQ Analyzer for downstream analysis. Clones with significant expansion or contraction between timepoints were called with a two-sided binomial test at Bonferroni-corrected P below 0.01. T cell phenotypes were assigned to bulk TCRbeta clonotypes by matching the clonotypes to single-cell RNA+TCR-seq clones that had the same TCRbeta sequence. Tumor enrichment of a clone was calculated by dividing the clone's tumor frequency by the clone's PBMC frequency, both taken from bulk TCR sequencing. GLIPH was used to group TCRs into specificity groups, clusters of distinct TCRs likely recognizing common antigens via shared CDR3 motifs. What TCRdb holds here is the immuneACCESS table cut down to in-frame rearrangements. Part of the clones is not present; checked against another copy, under half of the missing clones reflect an unresolved V gene, and the others are unexplained. The V and J calls and the clone size are those of that table, but D and trimming were determined from the DNA. For this sample the table gives some 9,300 clones, of which 50% to 80% were detected only once. The ten largest clonotypes hold around 13% of the sample.

Details on this clone: Its binding antigen is unknown. No per-base quality is available; no much larger clone lies one base away.

This material consisted of tumor tissue, taken after anti-PD-1 treatment. The chain is made from TRBV7-2 and TRBJ2-5; TRBD2 agrees with 12 junctional bases. The receptor was isolated from a human donor with basal cell carcinoma. The CDR3 region reads CASSSTSGSAETQYF. In nucleotide form, the sequence is TGTGCCAGCAGCTCGACTAGCGGGAGTGCCGAGACCCAGTACTTC.